The clone carrying this T cell receptor beta chain has a handful of counts. Its antigen is as yet unknown. Recent acute infections and vaccinations were absent in the healthy HIV-negative adult donors. Adults of Caucasian background living in Nashville, Tennessee made up all donors. These data originate in a study of shared clonotypes between healthy human individuals. Study-level points and caveats: Sampling was confined to blood; repertoires within tissues likely differ.

The sequencing of unsorted PBMC DNA took place on ten immunoSEQ deep assay plates. TCRdb's copy holds only in-frame clones and misses some; the assay was immunoSEQ multiplex PCR. The data hold nearly 500,000 clones, with around 80% observed a single time. Germline assignment: CDR1 KGHSH and CDR2 LQKENI. Unmatched junction bases numbered 12, after V lost 0 bases and J lost 7 bases. The CDR3 extends over 17 amino acids. The chain has TRBV18 and TRBJ2-1; 7 positions agree with TRBD2. This receptor was identified in a woman aged 40 to 49 in good health. Some clones in this sample may be carry-over from other donors' samples. Sequenced input: PBMCs. CDR3 protein: CASSPPTGTTRMNEQFF. DNA of the CDR3: TGTGCCAGCTCACCACCTACCGGGACTACCCGGATGAATGAGCAGTTCTTC. Together with reference TRBV18 and TRBJ2-1, the CDR3 gives the full variable domain: NAGVMQNPRHLVRRRGQEARLRCSPMKGHSHVYWYRQLPEEGLKFMVYLQKENIIDESGMPKERFSAEFPKEGPSILRIQQVVRGDSAAYFCASSPPTGTTRMNEQFFGPGTRLTVL.